One T cell receptor beta chain is described in this entry. The antigen is unknown. This sample is part of a study of T cell responses to AZD1222 COVID-19 vaccine. The analysis combined second doses at about 4 or about 12 weeks. The germline V gene has CDR1 SQVTM and CDR2 ANQGSEA. This CDR3 has 14 amino acids. Unmatched junction bases numbered 7, after V lost 7 bases and J lost 5 bases. Study results and caveats: Distributed over spike, vaccine-associated CD4 TCRs predominated at 160-218 and 743-854. Of the AZD1222 recipients, only 5 to 7 were seropositive at baseline.

The repertoire was sequenced with immunoSEQ multiplex PCR; TCRdb's copy has only in-frame clones and lacks some. In the table there are about 110,000 clones, roughly 86% of which are singletons. The chain has TRBV29-1 and TRBJ1-6; 8 bases fit TRBD1. Sequencing was performed on peripheral blood, taken 28 days after the second AZD1222 dose. This clonotype was obtained from an adult who received the AZD1222 COVID-19 vaccine. The CDR3 sequence: CSDPSDRDNSPLHF. CDR3 coding DNA: TGCAGCGACCCATCGGACAGGGATAATTCACCCCTCCACTTT. Variable domain in full (rest from reference TRBV29-1 and TRBJ1-6): SAVISQKPSRDICQRGTSLTIQCQVDSQVTMMFWYRQQPGQSLTLIATANQGSEATYESGFVIDKFPISRPNLTFSTLTVSNMSPEDSSIYLCSDPSDRDNSPLHFGNGTRLTVT.